Here is one T cell receptor beta chain with its context. Its specificity is not known. Sequenced by immunoSEQ multiplex PCR; TCRdb stores in-frame clones only, minus some. The sample yields about 90,000 clones, approximately 92% seen once. These data are taken from a study of graft-versus-host responses after intestinal transplantation. The CDR3 loop spans 17 amino acids. Trimming pared 1 base from V and 6 bases from J, leaving 18 bases between. CDR1 is MGHRA, CDR2 YSYEKL, per germline. The chain has TRBV4-1 and TRBJ2-2; possibly TRBD2 for D (5 bases). The sequence came from a human donor who was the organ donor for an intestinal transplant. Here the sequenced sample was unstimulated CD8+ T cells sorted from spleen or lymph node cells, taken before transplant. The CDR3: CASSQAGTGIGPGELFF. The CDR3 bases are TGCGCCAGCAGCCAAGCGGGTACGGGGATTGGGCCCGGGGAGCTGTTTTTT.